These 5 T cell receptor beta chains were all obtained from the same sample, sequenced in a study of T-cell memory formation after mild COVID-19. MiXCR was run by TCRdb on the 5' RACE reads, yielding one entry per CDR3 protein. Of hundreds of thousands of distinct CDR3 sequences in the sample, roughly 26% were seen once. The sequenced sample was PBMCs or a T cell subset sorted from them (not recorded which). The origin of the receptors is an adult woman who had mild COVID-19 (a few samples of this study predate the infection). Cell type and time point are not known.

The chain joins TRBV20-1 to TRBJ2-3; 9 positions agree with TRBD2. The CDR3 length is 13 residues. Germline V gives CDR1 DFQATT, CDR2 SNEGSKA (reference sequence). V was clipped by 6 bases and J by 1 base; unmatched bases: 2. CDR3 nucleotide sequence: TGCAGTGCCCCTAGCGGGGGCACAGATACGCAGTATTTT. This translates into CSAPSGGTDTQYF.

The chain couples TRBV20-1 to TRBJ2-3, with D tentatively TRBD1 (5 bases). V was cut by 3 bases and J by 6 bases, with 19 bases left in between. This CDR3 region has 15 residues. Germline values: CDR1 DFQATT, CDR2 SNEGSKA (reference sequence). The CDR3 region has the DNA TGCAGTGCTAGGCCCATCCAGGGTTTTGGGGATACGCAGTATTTT. Residues: CSARPIQGFGDTQYF.

The chain recombines TRBV9 with TRBJ2-2; a possible D gene is TRBD2 (6 bases). Trimming left V 4 bases short and J 3 bases short, with 19 bases between. The CDR3 sequence is 17 residues long. CDR1 is SGDLS and CDR2 is YYNGEE in the germline V gene. The CDR3 spells CASSPVGRGYDTGELFF. The CDR3 DNA reads as TGTGCCAGCAGCCCAGTGGGGCGGGGATATGACACCGGGGAGCTGTTTTTT. The complete variable domain, with remaining parts taken from reference TRBV9 and TRBJ2-2, reads DSGVTQTPKHLITATGQRVTLRCSPRSGDLSVYWYQQSLDQGLQFLIQYYNGEERAKGNILERFSAQQFPDLHSELNLSSLELGDSALYFCASSPVGRGYDTGELFFGEGSRLTVL.

This clonotype has just a few counts. The rearrangement joins TRBV29-1 to TRBJ2-6; D is uncertain. The germline V gene encodes CDR1 SQVTM and CDR2 ANQGSEA. This CDR3 spans 15 amino acids. Trimming removed 6 bases at V and 0 bases at J, with 12 bases between. Here the CDR3 reads CSVGQPTSGANVLTF. The CDR3 DNA reads as TGCAGCGTCGGCCAACCGACCTCTGGGGCCAACGTCCTGACTTTC.

The chain is built from TRBV19 and TRBJ1-5; D unresolved. V lost 1 base, J lost 11 bases, and 12 bases lay in between. In germline, CDR1 is LNHDA, CDR2 SQIVND (reference sequence). The CDR3 consists of 13 residues. CDR3 DNA: TGTGCCAGTAGTATAGGACTTCATCAAGCCCAGCATTTT. Protein: CASSIGLHQAQHF.